This TCR beta chain was documented in a study of beta chain features in type 1 diabetes. Isolated RNA was reverse transcribed in full, so expressed TCRB transcripts were sequenced. Naive, central memory and regulatory T cell samples yielded around 3.5 million reads on average. Assay used: immunoSEQ multiplex PCR; TCRdb lists only in-frame clones, some missing. The sample includes approximately 400,000 clones, about 15% of them seen just once. CDR1 is SGDLS and CDR2 is YYNGEE in the germline V gene. This CDR3 has 15 residues. The V and J ends lost 0 bases and 9 bases, in that order; junction bases with no gene match: 9. Populations isolated by sorting all had purity greater than 95%. In regard to this clone: Its antigen remains unknown.

Study-level results: An over-representation of cells with high TCR expression could result from cDNA sequencing. More deletions and fewer insertions at VDJ junctions were seen in type 1 diabetes patients.

Sequencing was performed on naive CD4+ T cells from blood. The receptor was derived from a woman between 18 and 29 years old in good health. This chain links TRBV9 with TRBJ2-1, with TRBD2 identical over 7 bases. The CDR3 DNA sequence: TGTGCCAGCAGCGTAGCTCCCGCGGGAGCGGGTGAGCAGTTCTTC. Protein sequence: CASSVAPAGAGEQFF.